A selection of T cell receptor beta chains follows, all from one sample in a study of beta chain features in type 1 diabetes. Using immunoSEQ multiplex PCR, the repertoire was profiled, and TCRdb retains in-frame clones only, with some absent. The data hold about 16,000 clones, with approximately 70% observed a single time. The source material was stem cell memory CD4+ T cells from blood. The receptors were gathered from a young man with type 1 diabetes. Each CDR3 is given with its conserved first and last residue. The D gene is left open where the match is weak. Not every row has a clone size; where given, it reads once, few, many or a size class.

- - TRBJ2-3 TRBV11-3 TGTGCCAGCAGCTTTGGGCGGGGAGATACGCAGTATTTT CASSFGRGDTQYF
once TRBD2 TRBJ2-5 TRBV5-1 TGCGCCAGCAGGCGCCTAGCGGGGGAAGAGACCCAGTACTTC CASRRLAGEETQYF
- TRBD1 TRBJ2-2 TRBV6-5 TGTGCCAGCAGCGTGGGACAGGGGGACGGGGAGCTGTTTTTT CASSVGQGDGELFF
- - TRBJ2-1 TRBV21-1 TGTGCCAGCAGCAAAGGAACCGCAATAGCGGGGAGACCCTACAATGAGCAGTTCTTC CASSKGTAIAGRPYNEQFF
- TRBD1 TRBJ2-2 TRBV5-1 TGCGCCAGCAGCTCCCGACAGGGGGCATGGACCGGGGAGCTGTTTTTT CASSSRQGAWTGELFF
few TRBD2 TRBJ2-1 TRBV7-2 TGTGCCAGCAGCCCAGACCGGGGGGGAAATGAGCAGTTCTTC CASSPDRGGNEQFF
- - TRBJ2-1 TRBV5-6 TGTGCCAGCAGCTTCGGGACTTCTTTCTACAATGAGCAGTTCTTC CASSFGTSFYNEQFF
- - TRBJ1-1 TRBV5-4 TGTGCCAGCAGCTTGAGCGGGGGAACTGAAGCTTTCTTT CASSLSGGTEAFF
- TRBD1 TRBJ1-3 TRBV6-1 TGTGCCAGCAGTGTCGGGACAGGAGGTAACTCTGGAAACACCATATATTTT CASSVGTGGNSGNTIYF
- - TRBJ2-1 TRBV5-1 TGCGCCAGCACTCCGACAGGCAATGAGCAGTTCTTC CASTPTGNEQFF
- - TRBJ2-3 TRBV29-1 TGCAGCGAGGGGGCAGATACGCAGTATTTT CSEGADTQYF
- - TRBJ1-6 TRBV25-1 TGTGCCAGCTCCAGGGGCGGTTCACCCCTCCACTTT CASSRGGSPLHF
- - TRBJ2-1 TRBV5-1 TGCGCCAGCAGCTTGTTTGGGGGGAGCTCCTACAATGAGCAGTTCTTC CASSLFGGSSYNEQFF
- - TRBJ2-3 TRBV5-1 TGCGCCAGCTCCACCGACGGAGACGACGGCACAGATACGCAGTATTTT CASSTDGDDGTDTQYF
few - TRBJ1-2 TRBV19 TGTGCCAGTAGGATCCGAAGCGGGGCTAACTATGGCTACACCTTC CASRIRSGANYGYTF
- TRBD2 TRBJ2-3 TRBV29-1 TGCAGCTCCATCGGGGGGGGGAACCCAGATACGCAGTATTTT CSSIGGGNPDTQYF
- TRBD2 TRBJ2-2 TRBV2 TGTGCCAGCACCGGGGGGGCCGGGACCGGGGAGCTGTTTTTT CASTGGAGTGELFF
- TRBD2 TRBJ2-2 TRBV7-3 TGTGCCAGCAGCAAATCCCGGGGGGGACCCGGGGAGCTGTTTTTT CASSKSRGGPGELFF
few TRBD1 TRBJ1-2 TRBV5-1 TGCGCCAGCAGCGGGACAGGGGAGTCTGGCTACACCTTC CASSGTGESGYTF
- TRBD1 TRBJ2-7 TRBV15 TGTGCCACCAGCAGGGCCCTGATTAACTCCGGGACAGGGGCCTACGAGCAGTACTTC CATSRALINSGTGAYEQYF
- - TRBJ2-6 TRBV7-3 TGTGCCAGCAGCTCCACGGGGGCTGGGGCCAACGTCCTGACTTTC CASSSTGAGANVLTF
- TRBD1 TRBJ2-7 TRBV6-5 TGTGCCAGCAGTTCGGGCGGACAGGGGAGAAGGCAGTACTTC CASSSGGQGRRQYF
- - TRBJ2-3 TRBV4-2 TGTGCCAGCAGCCAAGTGTGGGGGGGGGCCGAGGTTAATACGCAGTATTTT CASSQVWGGAEVNTQYF
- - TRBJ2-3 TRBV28 TGTGCCAGCAACCCTCCGGGGGGCCGCACAGATACGCAGTATTTT CASNPPGGRTDTQYF
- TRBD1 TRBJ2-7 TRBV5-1 TGCGCCAGCTCCCAGGGGGCTAGCTTGGCCGAGCAGTACTTC CASSQGASLAEQYF
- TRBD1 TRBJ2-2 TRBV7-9 TGTGCCAGCAGCCCGGGACAGGGCATGAACACCGGGGAGCTGTTTTTT CASSPGQGMNTGELFF
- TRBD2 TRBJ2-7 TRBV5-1 TGCGCCAGCAGCCCTGGGACTAGCGGGGAATACGAGCAGTACTTC CASSPGTSGEYEQYF
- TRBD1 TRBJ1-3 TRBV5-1 TGCGCCAGCAGCTTGGCGGGACAGGGGAATGGAAACACCATATATTTT CASSLAGQGNGNTIYF
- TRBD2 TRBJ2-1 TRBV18 TGTGCCAGCTCACTAGCGGGGTTTCCCTTCAATGAGCAGTTCTTC CASSLAGFPFNEQFF
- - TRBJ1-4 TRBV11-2 TGTGCCAGCAGCTTATCTTTTGCTAATGAAAAACTGTTTTTT CASSLSFANEKLFF
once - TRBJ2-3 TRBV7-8 TGTGCCAGCAGCGAGCGGCTAACTGGCGGTCCAGATACGCAGTATTTT CASSERLTGGPDTQYF
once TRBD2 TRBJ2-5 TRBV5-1 TGCGCCAGCAGCTTGCGGCTAGCGGGGGGAGAGACCCAGTACTTC CASSLRLAGGETQYF
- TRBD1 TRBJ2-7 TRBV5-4 TGTGCCAGCAGCTTGAGGACAGGGGGGTCCTACGAGCAGTACTTC CASSLRTGGSYEQYF
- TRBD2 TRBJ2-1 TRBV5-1 TGCGCCAGCAGCTTGGCGGTAGCGGGGGGTATAACTGAGCAGTTCTTC CASSLAVAGGITEQFF
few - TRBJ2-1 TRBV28 TGTGCCAGTACAGGGTATCGGGAGCAGTTCTTC CASTGYREQFF
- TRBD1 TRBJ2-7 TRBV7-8 TGTGCCAGCAGCTGGGGGACAGGGTCCTACGAGCAGTACTTC CASSWGTGSYEQYF
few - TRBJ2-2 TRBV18 TGTGCCAGCCTCTCCCAGGGGACCGGGGAGCTGTTTTTT CASLSQGTGELFF
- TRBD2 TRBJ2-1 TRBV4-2 TGTGCCAGCAGCCACGGATCCTTAGCGGGGGCATACAATGAGCAGTTCTTC CASSHGSLAGAYNEQFF
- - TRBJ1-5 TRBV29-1 TGCAGCGGACGGCAGGCAAATCAGCCCCAGCATTTT CSGRQANQPQHF
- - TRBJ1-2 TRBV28 TGTGCCAGCAGTCTCACACAGAACTATGGCTACACCTTC CASSLTQNYGYTF
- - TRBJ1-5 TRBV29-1 TGCAGCGTTGGACTGAACGGGGGAGAGCAGCCCCAGCATTTT CSVGLNGGEQPQHF
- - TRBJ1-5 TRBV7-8 TGTGCCAGCAGCTTAGTAGGGCAAGGGAGCCAGCCCCAGCATTTT CASSLVGQGSQPQHF
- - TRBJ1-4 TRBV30 TGTGCCTGGGAGAAGGGGGCTAATGAAAAACTGTTTTTT CAWEKGANEKLFF
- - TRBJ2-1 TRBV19 TGTGCCAGTAGTATCGCTAGGAGCTCCTACAATGAGCAGTTCTTC CASSIARSSYNEQFF
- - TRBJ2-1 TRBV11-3 TGTGCCAGCAGCTTAGGGGGGCAGAATGAGCAGTTCTTC CASSLGGQNEQFF
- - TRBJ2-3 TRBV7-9 TGTGCCAGCACCCCCCCTTCCACAGATACGCAGTATTTT CASTPPSTDTQYF
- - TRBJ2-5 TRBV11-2 TGTGCCAGCAGCTGGGGCAGGGGCTTACAAGAGACCCAGTACTTC CASSWGRGLQETQYF
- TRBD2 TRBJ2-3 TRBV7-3 TGTGCCAGCAGCCCCCACTTAGCGGGGGGCACAGATACGCAGTATTTT CASSPHLAGGTDTQYF
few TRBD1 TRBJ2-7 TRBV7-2 TGTGCCAGCAGCTTAGCGGGGTGGACAGGGTCCTACTACGAGCAGTACTTC CASSLAGWTGSYYEQYF
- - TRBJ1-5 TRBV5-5 TGTGCCAGCAGCTTGGTGCCAGGGAATCAGCCCCAGCATTTT CASSLVPGNQPQHF
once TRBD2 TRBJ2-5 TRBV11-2 TGTGCCAGCAGCCCCCCGGGACTAGCGGGACCAGCCGGGACCCAGTACTTC CASSPPGLAGPAGTQYF
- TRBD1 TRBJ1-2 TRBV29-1 TGCAGCGTTGAAGAGCCAGGGGGCTCGGGTAACTATGGCTACACCTTC CSVEEPGGSGNYGYTF
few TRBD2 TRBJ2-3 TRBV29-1 TGCAGCGTACGGGGGGGTAGCGGGGGAGCAGATACGCAGTATTTT CSVRGGSGGADTQYF
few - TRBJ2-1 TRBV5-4 TGTGCCAGCAGCTTGCCTACCTACAATGAGCAGTTCTTC CASSLPTYNEQFF